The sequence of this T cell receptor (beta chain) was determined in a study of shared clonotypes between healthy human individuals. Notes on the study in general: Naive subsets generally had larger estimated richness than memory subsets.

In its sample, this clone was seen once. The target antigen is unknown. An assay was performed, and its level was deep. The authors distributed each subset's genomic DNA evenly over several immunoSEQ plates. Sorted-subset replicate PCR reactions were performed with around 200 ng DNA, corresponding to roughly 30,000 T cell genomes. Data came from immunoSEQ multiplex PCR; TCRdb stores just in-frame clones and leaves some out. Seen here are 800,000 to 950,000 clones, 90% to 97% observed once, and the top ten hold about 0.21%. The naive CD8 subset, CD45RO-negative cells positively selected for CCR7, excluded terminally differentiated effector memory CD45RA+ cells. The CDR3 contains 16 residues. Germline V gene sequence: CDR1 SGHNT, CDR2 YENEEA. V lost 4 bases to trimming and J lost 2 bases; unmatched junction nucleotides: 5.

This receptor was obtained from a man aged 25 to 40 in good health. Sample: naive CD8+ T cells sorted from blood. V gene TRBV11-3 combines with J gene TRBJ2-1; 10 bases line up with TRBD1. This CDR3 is CASSSDRGVAYNEQFF. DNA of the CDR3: TGTGCCAGCAGCTCGGACAGGGGGGTCGCCTACAATGAGCAGTTCTTC.